This T cell receptor (beta chain) was identified during a study of cytomegalovirus exposure and HLA in healthy donors. The PCR contained 60 Vbeta and 13 Jbeta primers. Measured with immunoSEQ multiplex PCR; TCRdb has only the in-frame clones, and not every one. The listing contains some 130,000 clones. The CDR3 consists of 13 residues. J lost 3 bases, V lost 4 bases, and 1 base had no gene match. Germline lookup yields CDR1 SGHTA and CDR2 FQGTGA. The material sequenced was PBMCs. The chain couples TRBV7-3 to TRBJ1-1; 8 nucleotides align to TRBD1. This clonotype was obtained from a woman in her sixties or seventies in good health and CMV-seronegative. The CDR3 reads CASSSQGDTEAFF. In DNA form, the CDR3 reads TGTGCCAGCAGCTCACAGGGGGACACTGAAGCTTTCTTT.